This entry describes one T cell receptor (beta chain). The data originate from a study of blood T cell repertoires in COVID-19. Study at large: The cDNA or gDNA used as material had been derived from T cells, B-cell-depleted T cells, or PBMCs.

Libraries were prepared by immunoSEQ multiplex PCR; TCRdb keeps only in-frame clonotypes and omits some of them. This table has 150,000 to 200,000 clones, approximately 83% appearing once. This CDR3 region has 20 residues. The trim removed 6 bases at V and 0 bases at J, leaving 13 bases unmatched. Germline CDR1 reads KGHSH; CDR2 reads LQKENI. This receptor was identified in a human donor with active or convalescent COVID-19. The donor label of this sample is uncertain. The specimen sequenced was peripheral blood. This sequence joins TRBV18 and TRBJ2-2; 13 bases line up with TRBD2. CDR3 loop: CASSHSIPGLAGTNTGELFF. As DNA, the CDR3 is TGTGCCAGCTCTCATTCTATCCCGGGACTAGCGGGGACGAACACCGGGGAGCTGTTTTTT.